The clone carrying this T cell receptor (beta chain) was found many times. As yet, its antigen is unknown. This CDR3 has 12 amino acids. Germline-derived CDR1 and CDR2 are SEHNR and FQNEAQ (reference sequence). V lost 4 bases, J lost 7 bases, and 0 bases stayed unmatched. TCRdb re-derived calls from the reads in MiXCR, one entry per CDR3 protein. Of 250,000 to 300,000 distinct CDR3 sequences in the sample, over 15% are singletons; the top ten hold approximately 51%. This sample stems from a study of T cell repertoires in cytomegalovirus infection. About the study: Indicated by public TCR beta signatures were CMV infection and matching HLA type.

Notes on the study in general: The cumulative frequency of public TCR beta families identified carriers of CMV plus the relevant HLA. Dominating the ex vivo response were HLA-C-restricted CMV-specific TCR beta clonotypes.

The sample taken for sequencing was CD8+ T cells from PBMCs. The TCR sequence derives from a human donor in good health (CMV status not recorded). Some clones in this sample may be carry-over from other donors' samples. The genes are TRBV7-9 and TRBJ2-2; 7 bases agree with TRBD1. CDR3 sequence: CASSYRGGELFF. The CDR3 DNA reads TGTGCCAGCAGCTACAGGGGCGGGGAGCTGTTTTTT.